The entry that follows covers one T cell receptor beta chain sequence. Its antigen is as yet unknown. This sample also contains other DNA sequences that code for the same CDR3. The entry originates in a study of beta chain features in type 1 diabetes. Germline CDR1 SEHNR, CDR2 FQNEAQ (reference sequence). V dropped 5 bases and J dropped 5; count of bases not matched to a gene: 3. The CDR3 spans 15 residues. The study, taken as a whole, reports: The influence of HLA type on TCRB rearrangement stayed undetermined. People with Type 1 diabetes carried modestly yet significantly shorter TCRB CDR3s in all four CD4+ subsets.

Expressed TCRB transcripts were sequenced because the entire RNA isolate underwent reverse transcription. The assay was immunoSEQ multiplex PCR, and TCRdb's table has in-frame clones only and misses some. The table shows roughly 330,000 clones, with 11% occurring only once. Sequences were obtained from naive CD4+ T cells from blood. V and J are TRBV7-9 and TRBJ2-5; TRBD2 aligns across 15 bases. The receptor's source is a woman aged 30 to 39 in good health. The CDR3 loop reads CASSPGLAGGETQYF. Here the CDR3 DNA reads TGTGCCAGCAGCCCGGGACTAGCGGGAGGTGAGACCCAGTACTTC.